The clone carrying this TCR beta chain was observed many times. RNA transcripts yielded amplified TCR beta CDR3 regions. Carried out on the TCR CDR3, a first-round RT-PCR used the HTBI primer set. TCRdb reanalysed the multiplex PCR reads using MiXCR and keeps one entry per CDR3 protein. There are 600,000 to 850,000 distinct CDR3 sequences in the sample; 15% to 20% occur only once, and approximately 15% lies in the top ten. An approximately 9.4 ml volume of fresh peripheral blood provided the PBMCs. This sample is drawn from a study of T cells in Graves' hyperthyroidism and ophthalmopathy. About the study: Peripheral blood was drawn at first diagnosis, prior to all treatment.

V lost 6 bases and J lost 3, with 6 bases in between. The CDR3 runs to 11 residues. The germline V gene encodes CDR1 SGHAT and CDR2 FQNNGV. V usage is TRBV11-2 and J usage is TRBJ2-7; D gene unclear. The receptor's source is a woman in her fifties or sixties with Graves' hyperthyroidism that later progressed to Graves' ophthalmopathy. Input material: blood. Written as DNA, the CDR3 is TGTGCCAGCAGTCCACACTACGAGCAGTACTTC. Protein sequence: CASSPHYEQYF.